The 12 T cell receptor beta chains below come from one sample, sequenced in a study of vaccination and CD4 T cells after COVID-19. Described treatment: approximately 9-day PBMC culture with coronavirus spike peptide pools or control peptides (ViraFEST assay). Sequencing of the DNA from cultured CD4+ T cells was carried out with the Oncomine TCR Beta short-read assay. Each CDR3 protein is one row after TCRdb ran MiXCR on the PCR reads. The sample includes around 7,100 distinct CDR3 sequences, 70% to 75% of them seen just once. No antigen is known for these receptors. The sequencing input was CD4+ T cells from blood, cultured in vitro. The receptors were gathered from a human donor who had recovered from COVID-19.

This clonotype turned up a few times. The chain uses TRBV6-2 or TRBV6-3 and TRBJ1-2; D unclear. The CDR3 runs to 12 residues. CDR1 is MNHEY and CDR2 is SVGEGT in the germline V gene. V lost 4 bases, J lost 8 bases, and 11 bases lay in between. CDR3 in amino acids: CASSFHPGGYTF. The CDR3 DNA follows: TGTGCCAGCAGTTTTCACCCCGGGGGCTACACCTTC.

The chain uses TRBV28 and TRBJ2-7, with D maybe TRBD2 (5 bases). From germline, CDR1 is MDHEN and CDR2 SYDVKM. V was trimmed by 5 bases and J by 4 bases, leaving 9 bases between them. The CDR3 runs 12 residues. The CDR3 loop reads CASSPPGYEQYF. The CDR3 nucleotides are TGTGCCAGCAGTCCTCCGGGATACGAGCAGTACTTC.

The CDR3 DNA sequence: TGTGCCAGTAGTCCTCGGGGTAGCGGGGGGGCCAGCTCCTACAATGAGCAGTTCTTC. This translates into CASSPRGSGGASSYNEQFF. The chain carries TRBV19 and TRBJ2-1; 11 bases are shared with TRBD2. In germline, CDR1 is LNHDA, CDR2 SQIVND (reference sequence). The CDR3 is 19 residues long. V shed 5 bases and J 0 bases; nucleotides not matched to a gene: 12.

CDR3 DNA: TGTGCCAGCAGCTTAGAGTCCCAGGGGTTGGGTGGCTACACCTTC. Its translation: CASSLESQGLGGYTF. The chain combines TRBV7-2 with TRBJ1-2; a weak D match, TRBD1 (6 bases). V was pared by 1 base and J by 7 bases, with 16 bases between. Germline V CDR1 and CDR2: SGHTA, FQGNSA. This CDR3 has 15 amino acids.

The chain is built from TRBV7-8 and TRBJ2-6, with D possibly matching TRBD1 (6 bases). V was trimmed by 9 bases and J by 2 bases, leaving 17 bases between them. CDR3 length equals 16 residues. The germline V gene has CDR1 SGHVS and CDR2 FQNEAQ. CDR3: CASGIQGLAGANVLTF. DNA of the CDR3: TGTGCCAGTGGGATACAGGGTCTGGCTGGGGCCAACGTCCTGACTTTC. Combining the CDR3 with reference TRBV7-8 and TRBJ2-6 gives the whole variable domain GAGVSQSPRYKVAKRGQDVALRCDPISGHVSLFWYQQALGQGPEFLTYFQNEAQLDKSGLPSDRFFAERPEGSVSTLKIQRTQQEDSAVYLCASGIQGLAGANVLTFGAGSRLTVL.

The chain has TRBV28 and TRBJ1-2; D gene ambiguous. From germline, CDR1 is MDHEN and CDR2 SYDVKM. The V end lost 2 bases, the J end lost 6 bases, and 13 bases lay between the germline ends. The CDR3 sequence is 14 residues long. This CDR3 is CASSLSLTAHGYTF. In nucleotides, the CDR3 is TGTGCCAGCAGTTTAAGCCTCACAGCCCATGGCTACACCTTC.

The rearrangement joins TRBV24-1 to TRBJ2-5, with D perhaps given as TRBD1 or TRBD2 (5 bases each). The CDR3 extends over 14 amino acids. CDR1 is KGHDR and CDR2 is SFDVKD in the germline V gene. V lost 7 bases and J 1 base, leaving 12 bases between the germline ends. The CDR3 loop is CATSWGGSQETQYF. CDR3 DNA sequence: TGTGCCACCAGCTGGGGCGGGTCCCAAGAGACCCAGTACTTC.

This sequence joins TRBV20-1 and TRBJ1-2; 7 bases agree with TRBD1. Germline V gene sequence: CDR1 DFQATT, CDR2 SNEGSKA (reference sequence). The CDR3 totals 16 residues. J lost 2 bases, V lost 1 base, and 10 bases had no gene match. The DNA of the CDR3 is TGCAGTGCTAGAGGGACGACAGGGAGTAACAACTATGGCTACACCTTC. It specifies CSARGTTGSNNYGYTF.

This clonotype is deemed large. CDR3: CASSPSGNTIYF. The CDR3 nucleotides read TGTGCCAGCAGTCCCTCTGGAAACACCATATATTTT. The chain recombines TRBV25-1 with TRBJ1-3; no firm D call. This CDR3 has 12 amino acids. The V and J ends lost 5 bases and 0 bases respectively, with 2 bases between them. Germline V gene sequence: CDR1 MGHDK, CDR2 SYGVNS.

V gene TRBV20-1 combines with J gene TRBJ2-3; tentatively, D is TRBD2 (6 bases). CDR1 and CDR2 (germline): DFQATT, SNEGSKA (reference sequence). The V gene lost 6 bases and the J gene lost 2 bases, with 15 bases spanning the gap. The length of the CDR3 is 14 residues. CDR3 amino acids: CSAPPAGPTDTQYF. In nucleotides, the CDR3 is TGCAGTGCCCCCCCCGCGGGACCCACAGATACGCAGTATTTT.

The chain carries TRBV20-1 and TRBJ1-5; 7 bases agree with TRBD1. Germline assignment: CDR1 DFQATT and CDR2 SNEGSKA (reference sequence). Losses at the gene ends were 6 bases for V and 7 bases for J; bases not matched to a gene: 9. The CDR3 is 13 amino acids. CDR3 loop: CSASGTAEQPQHF. As DNA, the CDR3 is TGCAGTGCCAGCGGGACAGCGGAACAGCCCCAGCATTTT.

CDR3 loop: CASRGTGWGQPQHF. CDR3 DNA sequence: TGTGCCAGCAGGGGGACAGGGTGGGGTCAGCCCCAGCATTTT. The chain combines TRBV6-1 with TRBJ1-5; 9 bases line up with TRBD1. Trimming at V came to 6 bases and at J to 6 bases, leaving 6 bases not matched to a gene. Germline V gives CDR1 MNHNS, CDR2 SASEGT. This CDR3 spans 14 amino acids.